Sequencing of this TCR beta chain was carried out in a study of blood T cells in healthy people across ages. Regarding the study as a whole: A roughly linear age-dependent decrease characterized TCR beta diversity per million T cells.

Trimming removed 5 bases at V and 2 bases at J, with 2 bases between. CDR1 is LGHDT, CDR2 YNNKEL, per germline (reference sequence). CDR3 length equals 11 residues. Healthy Russian Caucasian donors spanned ages about 6 to 100 years. A second PCR, run for about 7 to 11 cycles, used a sample-barcoded 5' primer plus a J-beta primer mix. TCRdb re-analysed the 5' RACE reads in MiXCR, keeping a single row per CDR3 protein. Of about 1.4 million distinct CDR3 sequences detected, 45% to 70% appear once; the ten largest clones hold approximately 7%. This clonotype has a count of ten or more. Its antigen is as yet unknown.

The sequencing sample was made of blood. The sequence was obtained from a man aged 18 to 30 in good health. The genes are TRBV3-1 and TRBJ2-3; D not resolved. CDR3 protein: CASSITDTQYF. The CDR3 bases are TGTGCCAGCAGCATCACAGATACGCAGTATTTT.